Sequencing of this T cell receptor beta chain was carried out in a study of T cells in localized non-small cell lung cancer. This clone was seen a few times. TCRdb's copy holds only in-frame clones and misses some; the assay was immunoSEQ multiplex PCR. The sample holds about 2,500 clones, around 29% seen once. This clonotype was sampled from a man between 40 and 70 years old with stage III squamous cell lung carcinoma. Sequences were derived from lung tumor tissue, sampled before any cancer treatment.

CDR3 region: CASNGGPRPNVEQETQYF. The CDR3 bases are TGTGCCAGTAACGGAGGTCCAAGGCCCAACGTAGAACAAGAGACCCAGTACTTC. The chain combines TRBV19 with TRBJ2-5, with a tentative D call TRBD2 (5 bases). The V end lost 7 bases, the J end lost 2 bases, and 26 bases lay between the germline ends. CDR3 size: 18 residues. Per germline, CDR1 LNHDA and CDR2 SQIVND (reference sequence).